These T cell receptor beta chains were read from a single sample in a study of T cell repertoires in cytomegalovirus infection. TCRdb re-called the reads with MiXCR, one entry per CDR3 protein. The repertoire holds 290,000 or so distinct CDR3 sequences, with about 9.1% as singletons. Sequenced sample: PBMCs. All receptors derive from a human donor in good health (CMV status not recorded). Some clones in this sample may be carry-over from other donors' samples. Each CDR3 is given with its conserved first and last residue. A D gene is named only where the DNA matches it firmly. Clone size is stated in some rows and not others, as once, few, many or a class when expanded.

J | size | V | D | DNA | CDR3
TRBJ2-3 | . | TRBV6-4 | TRBD2 | TGTGCCAGCAGTGACGAGAGCGGGGGCACAGATACGCAGTATTTT | CASSDESGGTDTQYF
TRBJ2-5 | . | TRBV4-2 | TRBD2 | TGTGCCAGCAGCCAAGGAGAATCGGGGGGACAAGAGACCCAGTACTTC | CASSQGESGGQETQYF
TRBJ1-4 | many | TRBV27 | . | TGTGCCAGCAGTTCGTGGGGAGGCGAAAAACTGTTTTTT | CASSSWGGEKLFF
TRBJ2-7 | few | TRBV20-1 | . | TGCAGTGCTTGGACGGGGGAGGTATACGAGCAGTACTTC | CSAWTGEVYEQYF
TRBJ1-1 | many | TRBV5-1 | . | TGCGCCAGCAGCTTGGATGGGACGGCGAACACTGAAGCTTTCTTT | CASSLDGTANTEAFF
TRBJ1-5 | few | TRBV7-9 | . | TGTGCCAGCAGCCTTATCGGAGGTGGCGAGCCCCAGCATTTT | CASSLIGGGEPQHF
TRBJ2-6 | many | TRBV7-8 | . | TGTGCCAGCAGCACCTGGGCTGGACGGGACAAAACTGGGGCCAACGTCCTGACTTTC | CASSTWAGRDKTGANVLTF
TRBJ2-2 | many | TRBV7-8 | . | TGTGCCAGCAGCCTAAAGCGCATCGACAGCTCCCATCGGCCTACGGGCACCGGGGAGCTGTTTTTT | CASSLKRIDSSHRPTGTGELFF
TRBJ2-5 | few | TRBV6-2/TRBV6-3 | TRBD1 | TGTGCCAGCAGATGGACAGGACAAGAGACCCAGTACTTC | CASRWTGQETQYF
TRBJ1-1 | few | TRBV7-9 | . | TGTGCCAGCGCTGTGGGGGAGAACACTGAAGCTTTCTTT | CASAVGENTEAFF
TRBJ2-1 | many | TRBV7-6 | . | TGTGCCAGCAGCTTAGGGACGGGAAGCTCCTACAATGAGCAGTTCTTC | CASSLGTGSSYNEQFF
TRBJ2-7 | few | TRBV20-1 | TRBD2 | TGCAGTGCTAGAGGGATAGCGGGGGGCTACGAGCAGTACTTC | CSARGIAGGYEQYF
TRBJ1-1 | many | TRBV7-9 | TRBD1 | TGTGCCAGCAGCTTAGTGCAGGGGACAGGGGGCACTGAAGCTTTCTTT | CASSLVQGTGGTEAFF
TRBJ2-7 | many | TRBV7-2 | . | TGTGCCAGCAGCTTCGGGTTAGGATCCTACGAGCAGTACTTC | CASSFGLGSYEQYF
TRBJ1-1 | . | TRBV28 | . | TGTGCCAGCAGTTTAGGTTTTGAAGCTTTCTTT | CASSLGFEAFF
TRBJ2-1 | few | TRBV18 | . | TGTGCCAGCTCACCGAGGACCCGCTTGTTCTTC | CASSPRTRLFF
TRBJ2-1 | many | TRBV7-9 | . | TGTGCCAGCAGCCCTAACATCTACAATGAGCAGTTCTTC | CASSPNIYNEQFF
TRBJ2-6 | many | TRBV19 | TRBD1 | TGTGCCAGTAGAAGGGGGACAGGGGGACACTCTGGGGCCAACGTCCTGACTTTC | CASRRGTGGHSGANVLTF
TRBJ2-6 | few | TRBV5-1 | . | TGCGCCAGCAGCTTGGAGGGTTCCCTCTTTTCTGGGGCCAACGTCCTGACTTTC | CASSLEGSLFSGANVLTF
TRBJ1-1 | many | TRBV20-1 | . | TGCAGTGCTAGAAGGACAGTTGAAGCTTTCTTT | CSARRTVEAFF
TRBJ2-1 | many | TRBV10-3 | . | TGTGCCATCACTGGACTCAATGAGCAGTTCTTC | CAITGLNEQFF
TRBJ1-5 | few | TRBV29-1 | . | TGCAGCGTTGGTAGGGGAAGCAATCAGCCCCAGCATTTT | CSVGRGSNQPQHF
TRBJ1-4 | few | TRBV2 | . | TGTGCCAGCAACCCAGAAGCTAATGAAAAACTGTTTTTT | CASNPEANEKLFF
TRBJ2-5 | many | TRBV5-1 | TRBD1 | TGCGCCAGCAGCACGGGACAGATGGAGACCCAGTACTTC | CASSTGQMETQYF
TRBJ2-1 | few | TRBV12-3/TRBV12-4 | . | TGTGCCAGCAGCCCCTCGTCCGGGACAAGCTCCTACAATGAGCAGTTCTTC | CASSPSSGTSSYNEQFF
TRBJ1-2 | few | TRBV20-1 | . | TGCAGTGCTAGTCGCGGGGACTGGGGCTACACCTTC | CSASRGDWGYTF
TRBJ2-5 | few | TRBV28 | . | TGTGCCAGCAGTTCCAGACAGGCCCAGTACTTC | CASSSRQAQYF
TRBJ1-5 | many | TRBV18 | . | TGTGCCAGCTCACCAAGTTACTATAGCAATCAGCCCCAGCATTTT | CASSPSYYSNQPQHF